This T cell receptor (beta chain) was found in a study of blood T cell repertoires in COVID-19. Study-level background: The study drew acute and convalescent COVID-19 samples from the United States, Italy and Spain. In each case, the material was cDNA or gDNA derived from T cells, B-cell-depleted T cells, or PBMCs.

This CDR3 region has 12 residues. Losses at the gene ends were 5 bases for V and 6 bases for J; bases not matched to a gene: 3. Per the original data handling: The assay estimated nucleated cells by amplifying reference gene primers. Produced via immunoSEQ multiplex PCR; TCRdb's table is partial and in-frame only. V, J and clone size derive from that table, while D and trimming were established from the DNA sequence. The table has roughly 230,000 clones, around 85% seen once. This chain connects TRBV12-3 or TRBV12-4 to TRBJ2-7; TRBD1 matches at 8 bases. This sequence originates from an elderly woman with acute or convalescent COVID-19. The sequenced sample was peripheral blood. CDR3: CASSPTGVEQYF. DNA of the CDR3: TGTGCCAGCAGTCCGACAGGGGTCGAGCAGTACTTC.